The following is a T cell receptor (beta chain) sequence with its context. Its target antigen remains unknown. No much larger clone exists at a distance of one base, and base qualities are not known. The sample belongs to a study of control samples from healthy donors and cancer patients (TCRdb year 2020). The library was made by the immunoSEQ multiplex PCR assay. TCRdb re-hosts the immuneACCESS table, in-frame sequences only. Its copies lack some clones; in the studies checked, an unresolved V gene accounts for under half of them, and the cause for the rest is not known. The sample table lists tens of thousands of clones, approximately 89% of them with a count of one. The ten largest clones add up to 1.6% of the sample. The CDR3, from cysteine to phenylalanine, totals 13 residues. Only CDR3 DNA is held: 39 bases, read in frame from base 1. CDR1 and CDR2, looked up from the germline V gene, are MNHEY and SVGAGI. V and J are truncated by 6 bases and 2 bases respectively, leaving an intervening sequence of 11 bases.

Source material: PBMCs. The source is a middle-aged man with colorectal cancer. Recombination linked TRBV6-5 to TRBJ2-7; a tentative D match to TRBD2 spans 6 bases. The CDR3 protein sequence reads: CASRRDSPYEQYF. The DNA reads TGTGCCAGCAGACGGGACTCTCCCTACGAGCAGTACTTC.